The clone carrying this T cell receptor (beta chain) is a singleton in its sample. The antigen remains unidentified. There are 13 residues in the CDR3. The V end was cut by 5 bases, the J end by 6 bases, with 11 bases between. CDR1 MNHEY and CDR2 SMNVEV come from the germline V gene (reference sequence). The sample comes from a study of cytomegalovirus exposure and HLA in healthy donors. Study-wide results and caveats: Prediction of most subjects' HLA-A and HLA-B alleles by TCR beta sequences was reportedly accurate. Generally TCR sequences proved uncommon, though certain public TCRs appeared in numerous donors. Altogether, 170 or so TCR beta chains were recorded as cytomegalovirus-associated.

With 60 Vbeta and 13 Jbeta primers, the PCR was carried out. Data came from immunoSEQ multiplex PCR; TCRdb stores just in-frame clones and leaves some out. The sample carries some 180,000 clones, more than 75% recorded once. Sequencing input: PBMCs. The V call is TRBV27, the J call TRBJ2-1; maybe TRBD1 (6 bases). The source of this sequence is a woman in her 30s in good health and CMV-seropositive. Written as DNA, the CDR3 is TGTGCCAGCAGTCGACAGACAGGCAATGAGCAGTTCTTC. This gives the protein CASSRQTGNEQFF.